The clone carrying this T cell receptor (beta chain) came up many times. The entry originates in a study of T-cell memory formation after mild COVID-19. Study-level information: Largely, TCR clusters stayed within a single donor.

Libraries for TCRalpha and TCRbeta carried sample barcodes and unique molecular identifiers via 5'RACE. From the 5' RACE reads, TCRdb called clonotypes with MiXCR, one entry per CDR3 protein. The table lists about 210,000 distinct CDR3 sequences, over 9.5% of them singletons, with roughly 3% in the top ten. The V end lost 2 bases, the J end lost 5 bases, and 12 bases lay between the germline ends. Germline lookup yields CDR1 SEHNR and CDR2 FQNEAQ (reference sequence). The CDR3 is 14 amino acids. The chain employs TRBV7-9 and TRBJ1-1; D not resolved. The sequence derives from a man between 18 and 35 years old who had mild COVID-19 (a few samples of this study predate the infection). Cell type and time point are not known. The sequenced sample was PBMCs or a T cell subset sorted from them (not recorded which). The CDR3 coding sequence is TGTGCCAGCAGCTTAAGGGAAATGAGGACTGAAGCTTTCTTT. This gives the protein CASSLREMRTEAFF.